The entry that follows covers one TCR beta chain sequence. Noted time point: pre-treatment sample, taken before nivolumab and TIL therapy. Enrollment ran from October 2017 to early 2020. The data derive from a study of TIL therapy for anti-PD-1-resistant metastatic lung cancer. The overall study: Tumors had a median PD-L1 proportion score of 6%. Tumors carried a median roughly 1.5 non-synonymous mutations per megabase.

V lost 5 bases, J lost 0 bases, and 7 bases lay in between. Per the germline V gene, CDR1 is SGHTA and CDR2 is FQGTGA. The CDR3 is 13 residues long. This was the immunoSEQ v3 assay. Sequencing was performed with immunoSEQ multiplex PCR; in TCRdb, only in-frame clones are kept and a portion is missing. The sample shows 55,000 to 60,000 clones, more than 60% of them seen only once. The chain uses TRBV7-3 and TRBJ1-1, with D unclear. The specimen comprised blood, sampled at baseline. This sequence was found in a person aged 25 to 79 with non-small cell lung cancer. CDR3 sequence (DNA): TGTGCCAGCAGCGAACGAATGAACACTGAAGCTTTCTTT. Protein product: CASSERMNTEAFF.